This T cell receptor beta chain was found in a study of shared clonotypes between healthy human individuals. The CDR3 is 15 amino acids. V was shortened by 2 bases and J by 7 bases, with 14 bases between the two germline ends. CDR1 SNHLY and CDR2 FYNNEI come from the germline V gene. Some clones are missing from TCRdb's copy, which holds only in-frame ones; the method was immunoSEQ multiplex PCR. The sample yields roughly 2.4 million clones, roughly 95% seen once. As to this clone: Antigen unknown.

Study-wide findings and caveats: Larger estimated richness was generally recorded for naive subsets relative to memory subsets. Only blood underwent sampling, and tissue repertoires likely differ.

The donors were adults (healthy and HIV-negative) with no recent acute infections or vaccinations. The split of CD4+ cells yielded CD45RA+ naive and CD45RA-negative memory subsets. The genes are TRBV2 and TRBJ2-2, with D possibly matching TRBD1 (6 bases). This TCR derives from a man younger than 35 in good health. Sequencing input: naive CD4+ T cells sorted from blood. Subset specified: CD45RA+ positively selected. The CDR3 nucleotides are TGTGCCAGCAGTGAAAATGGCAGGGGTAGCGGGGAGCTGTTTTTT. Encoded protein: CASSENGRGSGELFF. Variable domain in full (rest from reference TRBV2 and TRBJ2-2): EPEVTQTPSHQVTQMGQEVILRCVPISNHLYFYWYRQILGQKVEFLVSFYNNEISEKSEIFDDQFSVERPDGSNFTLKIRSTKLEDSAMYFCASSENGRGSGELFFGEGSRLTVL.